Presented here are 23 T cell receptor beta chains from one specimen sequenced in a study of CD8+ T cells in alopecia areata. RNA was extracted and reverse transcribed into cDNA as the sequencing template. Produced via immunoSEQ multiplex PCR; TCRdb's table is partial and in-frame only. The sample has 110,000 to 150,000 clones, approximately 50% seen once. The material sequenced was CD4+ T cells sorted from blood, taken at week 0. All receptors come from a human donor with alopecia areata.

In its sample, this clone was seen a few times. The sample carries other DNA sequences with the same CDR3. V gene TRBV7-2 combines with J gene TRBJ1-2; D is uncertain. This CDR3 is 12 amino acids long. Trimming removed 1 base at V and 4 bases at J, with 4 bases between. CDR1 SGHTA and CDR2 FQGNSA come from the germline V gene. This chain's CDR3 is CASSLVGYGYTF. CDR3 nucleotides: TGTGCCAGCAGCTTAGTGGGCTATGGCTACACCTTC. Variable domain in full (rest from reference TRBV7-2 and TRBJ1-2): GAGVSQSPSNKVTEKGKDVELRCDPISGHTALYWYRQSLGQGLEFLIYFQGNSAPDKSGLPSDRFSAERTGGSVSTLTIQRTQQEDSAVYLCASSLVGYGYTFGSGTRLTVV.

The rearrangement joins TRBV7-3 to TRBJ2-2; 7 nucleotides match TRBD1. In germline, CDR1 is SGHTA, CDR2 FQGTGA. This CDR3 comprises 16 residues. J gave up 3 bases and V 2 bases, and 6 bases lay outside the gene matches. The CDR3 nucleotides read TGTGCCAGCAGCTTATCAGGGGGTTGGTACACCGGGGAGCTGTTTTTT. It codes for CASSLSGGWYTGELFF. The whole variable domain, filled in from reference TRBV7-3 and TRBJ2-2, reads GAGVSQTPSNKVTEKGKYVELRCDPISGHTALYWYRQSLGQGPEFLIYFQGTGAADDSGLPNDRFFAVRPEGSVSTLKIQRTERGDSAVYLCASSLSGGWYTGELFFGEGSRLTVL.

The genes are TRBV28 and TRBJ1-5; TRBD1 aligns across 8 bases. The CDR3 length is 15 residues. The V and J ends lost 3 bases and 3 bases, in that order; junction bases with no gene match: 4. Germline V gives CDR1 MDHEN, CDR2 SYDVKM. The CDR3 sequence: CASSFTGGLNQPQHF. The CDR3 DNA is TGTGCCAGCAGTTTTACAGGGGGTCTCAATCAGCCCCAGCATTTT.

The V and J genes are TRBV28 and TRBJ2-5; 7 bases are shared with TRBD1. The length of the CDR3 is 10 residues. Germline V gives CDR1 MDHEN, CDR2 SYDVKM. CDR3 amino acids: CAGGGETQYF. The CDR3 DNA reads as TGTGCAGGGGGCGGCGAGACCCAGTACTTC.

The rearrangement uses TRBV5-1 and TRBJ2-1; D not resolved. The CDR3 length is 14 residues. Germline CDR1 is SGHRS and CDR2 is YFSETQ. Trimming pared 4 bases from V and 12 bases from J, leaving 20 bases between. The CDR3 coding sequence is TGCGCCAGCAGCGCGGCTGGGATGACCGCCTCGCAGTTCTTC. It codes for CASSAAGMTASQFF.

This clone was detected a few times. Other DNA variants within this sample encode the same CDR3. DNA of the CDR3: TGTGCCAGCAGCGACCGGACAGGTGGGGGTGAAAAACTGTTTTTT. Translation: CASSDRTGGGEKLFF. V usage is TRBV9 and J usage is TRBJ1-4, with 7 bases that match TRBD1. This CDR3 spans 15 amino acids. Germline assignment: CDR1 SGDLS and CDR2 YYNGEE. V lost 3 bases to trimming and J lost 7 bases; unmatched junction nucleotides: 9. The full variable domain, with the rest looked up from reference TRBV9 and TRBJ1-4, is DSGVTQTPKHLITATGQRVTLRCSPRSGDLSVYWYQQSLDQGLQFLIQYYNGEERAKGNILERFSAQQFPDLHSELNLSSLELGDSALYFCASSDRTGGGEKLFFGSGTQLSVL.

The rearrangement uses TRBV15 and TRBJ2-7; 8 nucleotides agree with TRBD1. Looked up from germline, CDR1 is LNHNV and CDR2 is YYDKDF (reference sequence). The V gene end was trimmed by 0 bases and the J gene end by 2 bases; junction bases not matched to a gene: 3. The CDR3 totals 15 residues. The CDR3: CATSRESGGAYEQYF. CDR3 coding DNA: TGTGCCACCAGCAGAGAATCAGGGGGCGCCTACGAGCAGTACTTC.

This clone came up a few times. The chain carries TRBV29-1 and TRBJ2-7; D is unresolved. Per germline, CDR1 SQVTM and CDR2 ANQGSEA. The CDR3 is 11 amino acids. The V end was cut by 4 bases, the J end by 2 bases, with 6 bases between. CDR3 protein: CSVGFAYEQYF. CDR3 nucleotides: TGCAGCGTTGGGTTCGCCTACGAGCAGTACTTC.

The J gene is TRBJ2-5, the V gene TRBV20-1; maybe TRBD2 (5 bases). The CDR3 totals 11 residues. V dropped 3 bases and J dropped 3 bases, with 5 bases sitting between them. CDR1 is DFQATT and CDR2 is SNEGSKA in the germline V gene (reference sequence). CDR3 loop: CSAREEETQYF. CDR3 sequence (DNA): TGCAGTGCTAGGGAGGAAGAGACCCAGTACTTC.

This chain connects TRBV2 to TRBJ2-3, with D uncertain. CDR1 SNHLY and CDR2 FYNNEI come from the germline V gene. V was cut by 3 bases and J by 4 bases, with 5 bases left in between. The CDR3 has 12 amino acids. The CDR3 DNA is TGTGCCAGCAGTGAGAACGCAGATACGCAGTATTTT. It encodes CASSENADTQYF.

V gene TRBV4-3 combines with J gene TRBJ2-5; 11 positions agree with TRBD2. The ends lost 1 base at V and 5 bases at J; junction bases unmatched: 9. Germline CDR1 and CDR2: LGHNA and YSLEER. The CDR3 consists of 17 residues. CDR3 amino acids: CASSQGLAGGGGETQYF. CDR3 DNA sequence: TGCGCCAGCAGCCAAGGGCTAGCGGGAGGAGGGGGGGAGACCCAGTACTTC.

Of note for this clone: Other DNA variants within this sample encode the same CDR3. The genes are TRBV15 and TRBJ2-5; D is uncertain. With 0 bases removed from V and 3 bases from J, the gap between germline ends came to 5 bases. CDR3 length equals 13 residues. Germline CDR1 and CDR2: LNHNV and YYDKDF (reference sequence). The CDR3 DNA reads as TGTGCCACCAGCAGAGATAGGGAAGAGACCCAGTACTTC. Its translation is CATSRDREETQYF.

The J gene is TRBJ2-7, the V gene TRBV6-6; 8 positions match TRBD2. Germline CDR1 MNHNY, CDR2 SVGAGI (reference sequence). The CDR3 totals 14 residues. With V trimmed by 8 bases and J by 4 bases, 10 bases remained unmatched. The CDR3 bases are TGTGCCAGCGCCCCCGGGACTAGGTCTTACGAGCAGTACTTC. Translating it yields CASAPGTRSYEQYF.

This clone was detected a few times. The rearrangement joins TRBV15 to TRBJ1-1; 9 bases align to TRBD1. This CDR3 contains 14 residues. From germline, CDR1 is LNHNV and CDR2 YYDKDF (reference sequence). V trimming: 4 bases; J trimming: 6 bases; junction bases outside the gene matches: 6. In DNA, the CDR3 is TGTGCCACCAGCAAGGACAGGGGATCCGCTGAAGCTTTCTTT. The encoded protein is CATSKDRGSAEAFF.

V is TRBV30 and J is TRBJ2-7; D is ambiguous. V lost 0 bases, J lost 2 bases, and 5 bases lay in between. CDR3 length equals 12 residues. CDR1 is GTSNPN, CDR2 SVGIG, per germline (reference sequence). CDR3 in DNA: TGTGCCTGGAGTGTAGCGCCCTACGAGCAGTACTTC. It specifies CAWSVAPYEQYF.

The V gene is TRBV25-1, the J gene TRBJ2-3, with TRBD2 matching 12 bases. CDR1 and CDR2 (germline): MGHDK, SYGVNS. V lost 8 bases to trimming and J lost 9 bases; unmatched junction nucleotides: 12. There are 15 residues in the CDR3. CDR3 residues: CASADTSGRLETQYF. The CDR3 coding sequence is TGTGCCAGCGCCGACACTAGCGGGAGGCTGGAAACGCAGTATTTT.

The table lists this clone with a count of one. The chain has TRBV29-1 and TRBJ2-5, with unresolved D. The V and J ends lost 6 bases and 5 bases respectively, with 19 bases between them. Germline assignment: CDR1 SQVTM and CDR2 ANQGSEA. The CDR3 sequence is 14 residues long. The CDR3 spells CSVIPGSLVETQYF. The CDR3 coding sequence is TGCAGCGTCATTCCCGGGTCACTGGTGGAGACCCAGTACTTC.

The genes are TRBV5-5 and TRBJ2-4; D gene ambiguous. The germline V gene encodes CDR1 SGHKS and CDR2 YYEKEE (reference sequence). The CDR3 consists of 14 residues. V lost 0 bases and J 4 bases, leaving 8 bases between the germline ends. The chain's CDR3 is CASSLGQSKNIQYF. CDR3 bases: TGTGCCAGCAGCTTGGGGCAGAGTAAAAACATTCAGTACTTC.

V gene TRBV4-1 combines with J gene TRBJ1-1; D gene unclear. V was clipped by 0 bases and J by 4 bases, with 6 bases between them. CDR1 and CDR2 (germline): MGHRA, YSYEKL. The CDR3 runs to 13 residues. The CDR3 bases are TGCGCCAGCAGCCAAGAAGAGAGCACTGAAGCTTTCTTT. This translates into CASSQEESTEAFF.

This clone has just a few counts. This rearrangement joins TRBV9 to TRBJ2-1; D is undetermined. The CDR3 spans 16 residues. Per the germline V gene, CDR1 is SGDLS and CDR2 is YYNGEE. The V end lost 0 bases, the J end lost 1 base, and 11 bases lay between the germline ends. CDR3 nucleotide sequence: TGTGCCAGCAGCGTAGGACCAGCGAGGTCCTACAATGAGCAGTTCTTC. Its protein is CASSVGPARSYNEQFF.

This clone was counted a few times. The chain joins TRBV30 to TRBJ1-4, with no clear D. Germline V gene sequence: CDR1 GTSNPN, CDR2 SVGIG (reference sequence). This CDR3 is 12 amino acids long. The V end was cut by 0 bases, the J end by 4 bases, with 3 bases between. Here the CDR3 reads CAWSVDNEKLFF. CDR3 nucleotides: TGTGCCTGGAGTGTAGATAATGAAAAACTGTTTTTT.

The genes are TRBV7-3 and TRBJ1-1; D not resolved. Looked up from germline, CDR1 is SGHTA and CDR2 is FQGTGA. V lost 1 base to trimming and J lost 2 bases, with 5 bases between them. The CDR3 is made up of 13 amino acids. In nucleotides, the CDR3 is TGTGCCAGCAGCTTAAGACAAAACACTGAAGCTTTCTTT. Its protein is CASSLRQNTEAFF. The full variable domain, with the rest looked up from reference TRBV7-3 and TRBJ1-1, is GAGVSQTPSNKVTEKGKYVELRCDPISGHTALYWYRQSLGQGPEFLIYFQGTGAADDSGLPNDRFFAVRPEGSVSTLKIQRTERGDSAVYLCASSLRQNTEAFFGQGTRLTVV.

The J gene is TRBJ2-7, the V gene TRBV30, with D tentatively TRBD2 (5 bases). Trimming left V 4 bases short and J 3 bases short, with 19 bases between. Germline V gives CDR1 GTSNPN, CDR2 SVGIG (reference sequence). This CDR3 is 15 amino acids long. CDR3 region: CAWTKTGGSDYEQYF. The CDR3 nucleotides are TGTGCCTGGACCAAAACGGGCGGGTCCGACTACGAGCAGTACTTC.